This T cell receptor beta chain came from a study of tumor-infiltrating lymphocytes in primary liver carcinoma (dated by TCRdb to 2016 to 2017). In terms of the full investigation: Hepatocellular carcinoma (four) or combined HCC and intrahepatic cholangiocarcinoma (one) was present in the five patients, who were three men and two women aged 30 to 69 years. The five patients had tumors of stage T1-T3 N0M0, with maximum diameters ranging from about 4.2 to 11 cm. Each sample produced about 3.65 to 7.13 million productive TCRbeta reads, and read depth showed no significant difference between tissue types. For each liver tumor, the study sampled five regions along with adjacent normal tissue and blood, and applied TCRbeta repertoire sequencing, expression microarrays and whole-exome sequencing. A total of roughly 35 specimens from 5 patients underwent TCRbeta repertoire sequencing, comprising some 25 tumor regions, 5 adjacent noncancerous liver tissues and 5 peripheral blood samples. To link TCRbeta repertoire diversity to the local molecular phenotype, the 25 tumor region samples were profiled with Agilent mRNA microarrays. Technical replicate repertoires showed high reproducibility, with mean shared-clone rates about 0.91 and correlation coefficients above 0.95.

Starting from about 500 ng total RNA, TCRbeta-specific cDNA was produced by reverse transcription with a constant-region primer and ProtoScript II reverse transcriptase. The TCRbeta libraries were prepared through three rounds of nested multiplex PCR following a slightly modified ARM-PCR procedure. Sample barcodes and Illumina adapters were attached in a final 25-cycle PCR using Deep VentR polymerase. Amplicons of 200-500 bp were gel-purified with a QIAquick gel extraction kit before sequencing. An Illumina HiSeq 2500 was used to sequence the TCRbeta amplicons with 250-bp paired-end reads. Under the source paper's analysis protocol: To recover full CDR3 sequences, reads were quality-trimmed using Trimmomatic v0.33 and paired reads were then merged using FLASH v1.2.11. V, D and J germline segments were assigned to the rearranged TCRbeta sequences by MiGEC v1.2.1b. Clonotype statistics and Shannon-Wiener diversity indices were calculated with VDJtools v1.0.0. Except for diversity analysis, only each sample's 250 most abundant clonotypes were used in subsequent analyses to reduce sampling bias. TCRdb's own reprocessing of the public reads used fastp at Q25 and MiXCR and kept productive beta chains. Rows with one shared CDR3 protein collapse into an entry with the most common genes and DNA. Clone size and V and J calls follow TCRdb, not the original study. For this sample the table gives roughly 32,000 distinct CDR3 sequences, of which 70% to 80% were detected only once. 35% to 40% of the sample is held by the ten biggest clonotypes.

Total RNA and DNA were co-extracted from approximately 20-30 mg of bulk tissue with the AllPrep DNA/RNA mini kit, without cell sorting. Surgical resection was performed in China between late 2015 and 2016 on about 5 patients with histopathologically diagnosed primary liver carcinoma. At the time of sampling, the patients were treatment-naive and had chronic HBV infection. Five spatially separated regions were sampled per tumor: superior, inferior, left-lateral and right-lateral poles, plus the tumor centre. Histological examination found more than 75% viable tumor cells in every tumor sample. Fresh tumor and adjacent tissue pieces were bisected, with one half stored in RNAlater at -80 degrees C and the other half sent for histology. Findings and caveats that apply to the study as a whole: Repertoire overlap was higher between tumor regions (mean around 36%) than tumor-adjacent (approximately 17%) or tumor-blood (approximately 14%) pairs, consistent with antigen-driven expansion. Only the TCR beta chain was sequenced, which likely underestimates true repertoire diversity because unpaired alpha chains were not captured. With just a handful of patients in the study, the authors point out that the findings should be validated in a larger study. Comparison of CD4+ and CD8+ T cell repertoires was precluded by the use of bulk unsorted samples. A significantly larger repertoire fraction was made up by the top 250 clones in tumors than in blood (p = 0.039). Only roughly 7-24% of top clones appeared in all five regions of a tumor, which suggests that tumor-infiltrating T cells are spatially heterogeneous.

This clonotype was seen a few times. The antigen it recognizes is unknown. One end of the junction fails to match germline, which may point to a read error. The source of this sequence is a man aged 40-49 years with primary liver carcinoma and hepatitis B virus infection. Material for sequencing was liver tumor tissue from sampling region 5. Explained via the paper, the cell subset or site label denotes: tumor region T5, tumor centre.

The CDR3 protein: CPSSESRYRGRETQYF. The nucleotides read TGTCCCAGCAGTGAATCGCGGTACAGGGGACGAGAGACCCAGTACTTC. Rearrangement joined TRBV6-1 to TRBJ2-5; TRBD1 aligns with 7 central bases. According to the germline V gene, CDR1 reads MNHNS and CDR2 reads SASEGT. Measured from the cysteine to the phenylalanine, the CDR3 is 16 residues long. Only the CDR3 DNA stays, 48 bases, in frame from base 1.